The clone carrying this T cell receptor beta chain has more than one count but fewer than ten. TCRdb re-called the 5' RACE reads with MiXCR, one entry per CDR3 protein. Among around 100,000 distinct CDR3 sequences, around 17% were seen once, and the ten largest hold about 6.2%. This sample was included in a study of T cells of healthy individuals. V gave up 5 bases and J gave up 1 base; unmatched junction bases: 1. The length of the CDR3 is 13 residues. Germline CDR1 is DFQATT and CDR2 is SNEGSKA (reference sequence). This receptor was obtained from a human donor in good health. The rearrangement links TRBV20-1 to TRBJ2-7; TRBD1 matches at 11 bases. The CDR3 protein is CSAGDRGSYEQYF. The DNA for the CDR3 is TGCAGTGCTGGGGACAGGGGGTCCTACGAGCAGTACTTC.